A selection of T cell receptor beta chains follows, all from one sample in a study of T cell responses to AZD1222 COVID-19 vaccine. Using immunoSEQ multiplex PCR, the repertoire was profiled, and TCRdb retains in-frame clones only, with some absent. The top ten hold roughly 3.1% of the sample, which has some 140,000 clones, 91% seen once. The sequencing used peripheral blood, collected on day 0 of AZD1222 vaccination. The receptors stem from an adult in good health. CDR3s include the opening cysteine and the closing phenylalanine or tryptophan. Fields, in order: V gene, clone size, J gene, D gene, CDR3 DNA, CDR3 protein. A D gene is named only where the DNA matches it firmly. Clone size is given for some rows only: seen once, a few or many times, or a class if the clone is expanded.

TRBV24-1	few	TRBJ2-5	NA	TGTGCCACCAGAGGACGGACTCAAGAGACCCAGTACTTC	CATRGRTQETQYF
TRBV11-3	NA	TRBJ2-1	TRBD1	TGTGCCAGCAGCGGGGGACAGGGGTGGATCTATGAGCAGTTCTTC	CASSGGQGWIYEQFF
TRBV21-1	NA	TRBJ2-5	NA	TGTGCCAGCAGGCGGACTTCCGCTCCCCAGTACTTC	CASRRTSAPQYF
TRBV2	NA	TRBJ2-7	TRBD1	TGTGCGGTCAATACGGGACAGGGGGCTGTCGAGCAGTACTTC	CAVNTGQGAVEQYF
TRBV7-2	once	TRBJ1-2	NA	TGTGCCAGCAGCTTACGGGGGGTAGATGGTGGCTACACCTTC	CASSLRGVDGGYTF
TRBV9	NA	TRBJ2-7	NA	TGTGCCAGCAGCGTAGGGGCCTCCACCATCTCCTACGAGCAGTACTTC	CASSVGASTISYEQYF
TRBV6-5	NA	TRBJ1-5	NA	TGTGGGGAAGCGGAGGGAGGCAATCAGCCCCAGCATTTT	CGEAEGGNQPQHF
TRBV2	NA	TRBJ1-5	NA	TGTGCCAGCAGTGAATCCCCCCCCGGACAGCCCCAGCATTTT	CASSESPPGQPQHF
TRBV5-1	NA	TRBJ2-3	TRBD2	TGCGCCAGCAGCTTAGGCGGACTAGCGGGAACAGATACGCAGTATTTT	CASSLGGLAGTDTQYF
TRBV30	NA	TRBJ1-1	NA	TGTGCCTGGACTGGACATCCGAACACTGAAGCTTTCTTT	CAWTGHPNTEAFF
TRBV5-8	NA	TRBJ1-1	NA	TGTGCCAGCAGCGCCCGTAGATGGGCCGGCGAATTTGAAGCTTTCTTT	CASSARRWAGEFEAFF
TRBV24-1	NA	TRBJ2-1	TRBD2	TGTGCCACCAGTGATTATGGGACTAGGAGCTCCTACAATGAGCAGTTCTTC	CATSDYGTRSSYNEQFF
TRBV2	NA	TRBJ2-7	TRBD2	TGTGCCAGCAGTTCACTAGCGGGGGGCTACGAGCAGTACTTC	CASSSLAGGYEQYF
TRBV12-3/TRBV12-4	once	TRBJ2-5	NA	TGTGCCAGCAGTTATGGCAGCCAAGAGACCCAGTACTTC	CASSYGSQETQYF
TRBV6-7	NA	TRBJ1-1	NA	TGTGCCAGCAGGACGCGGGGAACCACTGAAGCTTTCTTT	CASRTRGTTEAFF
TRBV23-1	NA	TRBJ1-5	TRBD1	TGCGCCAGCGGACCGGGACAGGGCGTTTTTGGCAATCAGCCCCAGCATTTT	CASGPGQGVFGNQPQHF
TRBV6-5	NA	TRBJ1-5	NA	TGTGCCAGCAGTTACTATAGCAATCAGCCCCAGCATTTT	CASSYYSNQPQHF
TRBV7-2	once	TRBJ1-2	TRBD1	TGTGCCAGCAGTTTAGACAGGGTTTCTGTTGGCTACACCTTC	CASSLDRVSVGYTF
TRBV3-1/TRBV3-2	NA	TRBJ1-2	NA	TGTGCCAGCAGCCAAGATCTGGTCCAGGCGGGCTACACCTTC	CASSQDLVQAGYTF
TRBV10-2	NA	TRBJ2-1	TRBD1	TGCGCCAGCACCCACCCGGGACAGGTCCTCATCGGGGGCTCCTACAATGAGCAGTTCTTC	CASTHPGQVLIGGSYNEQFF
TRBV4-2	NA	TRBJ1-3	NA	TGTGCCAGCAGCCAAGAATCAGGGGCCTCTGGAAACACCATATATTTT	CASSQESGASGNTIYF
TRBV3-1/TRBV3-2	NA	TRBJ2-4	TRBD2	TGTGCCAGCAGCCAAGATCTCCGACCAGCGGGGGGAAAAATAGCCAAAAACATTCAGTACTTC	CASSQDLRPAGGKIAKNIQYF
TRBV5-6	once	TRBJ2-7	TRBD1	TGTGCCAGCAGCTTGGGGAGGGGACAGGGACGTTACTACGAGCAGTACTTC	CASSLGRGQGRYYEQYF
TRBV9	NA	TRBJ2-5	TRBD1	TGTGCCAGCAGCGGACGACAGGGGGACCAAGAGACCCAGTACTTC	CASSGRQGDQETQYF
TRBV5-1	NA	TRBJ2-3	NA	TGCGCCAGCAGCCAAGACAGGACAGATACGCAGTATTTT	CASSQDRTDTQYF
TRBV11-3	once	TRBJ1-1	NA	TGTGCCAGCAGCTTCCGGACGAGCGGCACTGAAGCTTTCTTT	CASSFRTSGTEAFF
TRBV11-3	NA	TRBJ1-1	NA	TGTGCCAGCAGCTTAACCTCCACAGGGAACTCCGAAGCTTTCTTT	CASSLTSTGNSEAFF
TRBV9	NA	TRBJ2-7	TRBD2	TGTGCCAGCAGCGTAGGAGCGGGGCTATCCTACGAGCAGTACTTC	CASSVGAGLSYEQYF
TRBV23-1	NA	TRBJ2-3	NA	TGCGCCAGCAGTCAGCCAAGGTTTTATCTCCCTTTGTATTTT	CASSQPRFYLPLYF
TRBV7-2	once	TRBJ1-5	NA	TGTGCCAGCAGCTTGGGGGGGCTCCAGAATCAGCCCCAGCATTTT	CASSLGGLQNQPQHF
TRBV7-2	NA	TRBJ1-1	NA	TGTGCCAGCAGCTTAAGCATCGGGGTGAACACTGAAGCTTTCTTT	CASSLSIGVNTEAFF
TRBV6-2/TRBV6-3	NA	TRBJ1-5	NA	TGTGCCAGCAGTATGACTGGGGGGGGCGCGGGACAGCCCCAGCATTTT	CASSMTGGGAGQPQHF
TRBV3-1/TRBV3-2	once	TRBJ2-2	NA	TGTGCCAGCAGTCGCGGACACTTGAACACCGGGGAGCTGTTTTTT	CASSRGHLNTGELFF
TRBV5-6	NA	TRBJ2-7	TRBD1	TGTGCCAGCAGCCCCAGGGGGAGCGAGCAGTACTTC	CASSPRGSEQYF
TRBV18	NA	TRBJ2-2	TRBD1	TGTGCCAGCTCAACTGACAGGGCGAACACCGGGGAGCTGTTTTTT	CASSTDRANTGELFF
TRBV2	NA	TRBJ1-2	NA	TGTGCCAGCAGTGAACAGATCTATGGCTACACCTTC	CASSEQIYGYTF
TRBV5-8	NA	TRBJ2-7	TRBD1	TGTGCCAGCAGCACCTCCGGGACAGGTTACTACGAGCAGTACTTC	CASSTSGTGYYEQYF
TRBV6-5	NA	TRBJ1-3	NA	TGTGCCAGCAGGGAGATAGGAGTAAACACCATATATTTT	CASREIGVNTIYF
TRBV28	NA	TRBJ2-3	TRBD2	TGTGCCAGCAGTTTTTTTGGGGGGGGAGGCCTTACGCAGTATTTT	CASSFFGGGGLTQYF
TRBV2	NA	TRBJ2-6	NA	TGTGCCAGCAGTGCCCGCTCTGGGGCCAACGTCCTGACTTTC	CASSARSGANVLTF
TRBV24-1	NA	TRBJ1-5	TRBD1	TGTGCCACCAGTGAGGGGACAGGGGCGGCTCAGCCCCAGCATTTT	CATSEGTGAAQPQHF
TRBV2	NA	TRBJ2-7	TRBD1	TGTGCCAGCGGGACAGACGTGTACGAGCAGTACTTC	CASGTDVYEQYF
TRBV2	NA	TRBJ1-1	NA	TGTGCCAGCTCGGTGGAGGGGGGGAACACTGAAGCTTTCTTT	CASSVEGGNTEAFF
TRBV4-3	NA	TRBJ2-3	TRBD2	TGCGCCAGCAGCCAAGAGGGGCGGGGGGTAGATACGCAGTATTTT	CASSQEGRGVDTQYF
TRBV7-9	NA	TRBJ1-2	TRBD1	TGTGCCAGCAGCTGGGGACAGCGAAACCTCTATGGCTACACCTTC	CASSWGQRNLYGYTF
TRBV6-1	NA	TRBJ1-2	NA	TGTGCCAGCAGTGAAACCAGGCTAAATGGCTACACCTTC	CASSETRLNGYTF
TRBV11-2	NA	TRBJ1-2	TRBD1	TGTGCCAGCAGCGCGGGACAGCATGGACCCTATGGCTACACCTTC	CASSAGQHGPYGYTF